The T cell receptor beta chain described here comes from a study of early T cells in non-severe SARS-CoV-2 infection. General study results and limits: VDJdb matches were skewed toward anti-spike CD8 T cell responses.

This clonotype appeared many times. Its antigen is still unknown. Each single cDNA molecule received a unique molecular identifier. TCRdb ran MiXCR on the 5' RACE reads and lists one entry per CDR3 protein. Counted here are approximately 97,000 distinct CDR3 sequences, about 12% occurring once; the ten biggest clones make up approximately 6%. V was shortened by 2 bases and J by 5 bases, with 2 bases between the two germline ends. CDR3 size: 11 residues. Per germline, CDR1 MNHEY and CDR2 SVGEGT. This TCR was sampled from an adult who was a healthcare worker with PCR-confirmed SARS-CoV-2 infection or an uninfected control (not recorded which). V gene TRBV6-2 or TRBV6-3 combines with J gene TRBJ2-3, with D unresolved. The sequencing sample was made of whole blood. CDR3: CASSYRDTQYF. The CDR3 coding sequence is TGTGCCAGCAGTTACCGAGATACGCAGTATTTT.